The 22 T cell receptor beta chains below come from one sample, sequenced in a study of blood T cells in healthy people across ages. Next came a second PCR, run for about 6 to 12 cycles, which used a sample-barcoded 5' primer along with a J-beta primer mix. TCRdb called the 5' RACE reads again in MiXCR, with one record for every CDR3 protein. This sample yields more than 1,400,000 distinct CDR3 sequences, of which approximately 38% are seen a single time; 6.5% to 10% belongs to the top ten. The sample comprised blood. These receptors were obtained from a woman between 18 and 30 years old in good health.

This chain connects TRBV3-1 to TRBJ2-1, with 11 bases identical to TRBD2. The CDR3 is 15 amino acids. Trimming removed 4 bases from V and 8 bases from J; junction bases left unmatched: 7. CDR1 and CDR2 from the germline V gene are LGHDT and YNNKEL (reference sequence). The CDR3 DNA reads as TGTGCCAGCAGCCGACATAGCGGGAGGGGCGATGAGCAGTTCTTC. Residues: CASSRHSGRGDEQFF.

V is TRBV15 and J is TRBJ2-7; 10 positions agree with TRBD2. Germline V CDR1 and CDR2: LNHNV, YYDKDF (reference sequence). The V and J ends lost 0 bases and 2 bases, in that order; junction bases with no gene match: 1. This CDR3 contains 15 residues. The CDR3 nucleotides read TGTGCCACCAGCAGAGATCTAGCGGGGGCCTACGAGCAGTACTTC. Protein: CATSRDLAGAYEQYF.

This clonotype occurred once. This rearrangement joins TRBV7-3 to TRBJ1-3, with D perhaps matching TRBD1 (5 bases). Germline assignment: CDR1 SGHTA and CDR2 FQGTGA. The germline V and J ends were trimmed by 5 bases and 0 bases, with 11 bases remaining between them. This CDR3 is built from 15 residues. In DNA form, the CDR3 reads TGTGCCAGCAGCCCGGGACGAGGCTCTGGAAACACCATATATTTT. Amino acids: CASSPGRGSGNTIYF.

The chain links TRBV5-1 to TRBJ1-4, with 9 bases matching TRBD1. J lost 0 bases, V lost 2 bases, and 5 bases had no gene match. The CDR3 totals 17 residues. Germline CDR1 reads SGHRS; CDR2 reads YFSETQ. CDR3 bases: TGCGCCAGCAGCTTCGGGACAGGGACTTCAACTAATGAAAAACTGTTTTTT. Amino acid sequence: CASSFGTGTSTNEKLFF. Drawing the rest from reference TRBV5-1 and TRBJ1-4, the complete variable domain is KAGVTQTPRYLIKTRGQQVTLSCSPISGHRSVSWYQQTPGQGLQFLFEYFSETQRNKGNFPGRFSGRQFSNSRSEMNVSTLELGDSALYLCASSFGTGTSTNEKLFFGSGTQLSVL.

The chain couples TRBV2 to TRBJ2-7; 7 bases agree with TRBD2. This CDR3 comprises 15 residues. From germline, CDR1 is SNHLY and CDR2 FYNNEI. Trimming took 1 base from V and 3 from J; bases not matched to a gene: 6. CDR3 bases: TGTGCCAGCAGTGAAGAGGCAGGGAGGGTCTACGAGCAGTACTTC. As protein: CASSEEAGRVYEQYF. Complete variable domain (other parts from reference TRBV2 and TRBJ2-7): EPEVTQTPSHQVTQMGQEVILRCVPISNHLYFYWYRQILGQKVEFLVSFYNNEISEKSEIFDDQFSVERPDGSNFTLKIRSTKLEDSAMYFCASSEEAGRVYEQYFGPGTRLTVT.

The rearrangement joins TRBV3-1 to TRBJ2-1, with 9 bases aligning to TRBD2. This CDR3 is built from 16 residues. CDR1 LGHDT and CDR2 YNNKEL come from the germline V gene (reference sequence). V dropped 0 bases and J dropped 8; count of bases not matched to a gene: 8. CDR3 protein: CASSQEGGLAIHEQFF. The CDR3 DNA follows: TGTGCCAGCAGCCAAGAGGGAGGACTAGCGATCCATGAGCAGTTCTTC.

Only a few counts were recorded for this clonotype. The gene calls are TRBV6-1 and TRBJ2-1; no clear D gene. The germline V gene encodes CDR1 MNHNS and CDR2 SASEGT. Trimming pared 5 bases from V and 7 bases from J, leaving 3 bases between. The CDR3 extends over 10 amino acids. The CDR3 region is CASSWNEQFF. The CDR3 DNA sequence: TGTGCCAGCAGTTGGAATGAGCAGTTCTTC.

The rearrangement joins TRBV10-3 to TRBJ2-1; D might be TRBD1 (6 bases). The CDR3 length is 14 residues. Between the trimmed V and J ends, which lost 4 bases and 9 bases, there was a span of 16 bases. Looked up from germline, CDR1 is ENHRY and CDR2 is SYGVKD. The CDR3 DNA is TGTGCCATCAGTGCCCGGGGTACAGGGAGTGAGCAGTTCTTC. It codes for CAISARGTGSEQFF.

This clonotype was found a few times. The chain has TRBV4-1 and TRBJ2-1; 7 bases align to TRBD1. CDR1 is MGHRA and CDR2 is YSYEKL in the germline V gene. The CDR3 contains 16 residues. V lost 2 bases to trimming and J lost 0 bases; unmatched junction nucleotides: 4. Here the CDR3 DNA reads TGCGCCAGCAGCCAAACTACAGGGGACTCCTACAATGAGCAGTTCTTC. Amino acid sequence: CASSQTTGDSYNEQFF.

The CDR3 here is CASSQDLVYEQYF. The CDR3 nucleotides read TGTGCCAGCAGCCAAGATCTGGTCTACGAGCAGTACTTC. V gene TRBV4-2 combines with J gene TRBJ2-7; D call uncertain. Trimming took 0 bases from V and 3 from J, leaving 6 bases between them. Germline V CDR1 and CDR2: LGHNA, YNFKEQ. This CDR3 has 13 residues.

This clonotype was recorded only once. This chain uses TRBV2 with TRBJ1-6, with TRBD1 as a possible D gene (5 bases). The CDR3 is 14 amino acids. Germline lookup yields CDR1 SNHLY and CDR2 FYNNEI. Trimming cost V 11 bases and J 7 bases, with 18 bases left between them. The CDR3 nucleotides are TGTGCCTCCCGGAGGCAGGGTCAGAATTCACCCCTCCACTTT. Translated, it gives CASRRQGQNSPLHF.

In nucleotides, the CDR3 is TGTGCCAGCAGCATAGATTCAGTCGGTACAGCGGGAAATCAGCCCCAGCATTTT. Residues: CASSIDSVGTAGNQPQHF. The chain links TRBV7-2 to TRBJ1-5; D is ambiguous. This CDR3 contains 18 residues. V gave up 5 bases and J gave up 4 bases, with 24 bases separating them. CDR1 is SGHTA and CDR2 is FQGNSA in the germline V gene.

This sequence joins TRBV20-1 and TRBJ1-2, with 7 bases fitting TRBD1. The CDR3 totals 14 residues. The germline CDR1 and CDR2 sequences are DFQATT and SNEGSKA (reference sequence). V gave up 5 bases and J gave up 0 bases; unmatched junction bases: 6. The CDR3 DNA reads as TGCAGTGCTTACGAGGGGACAGCTAACTATGGCTACACCTTC. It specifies CSAYEGTANYGYTF.

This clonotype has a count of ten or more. CDR3: CSARGPPGGIYNEQFF. DNA for the CDR3: TGCAGTGCTAGAGGTCCCCCGGGGGGTATCTACAATGAGCAGTTCTTC. The chain joins TRBV20-1 to TRBJ2-1; 7 bases match TRBD2. After removal of 1 base from V and 3 bases from J, the junction contained 9 bases not matched to a gene. The length of the CDR3 is 16 residues. The V gene's germline CDR1 is DFQATT and CDR2 SNEGSKA (reference sequence).

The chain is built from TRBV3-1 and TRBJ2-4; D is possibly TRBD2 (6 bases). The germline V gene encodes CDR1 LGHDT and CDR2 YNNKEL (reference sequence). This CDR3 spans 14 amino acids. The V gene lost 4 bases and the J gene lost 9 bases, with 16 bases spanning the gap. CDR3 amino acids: CASSPPRGLAIQYF. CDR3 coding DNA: TGTGCCAGCAGCCCGCCCCGGGGGTTGGCCATTCAGTACTTC.

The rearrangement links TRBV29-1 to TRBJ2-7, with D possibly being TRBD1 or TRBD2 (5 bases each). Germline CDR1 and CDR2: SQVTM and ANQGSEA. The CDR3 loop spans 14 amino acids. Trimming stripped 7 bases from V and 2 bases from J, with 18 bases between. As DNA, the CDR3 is TGCAGCGCTACGGGGCAGGGCAAACCCTACGAGCAGTACTTC. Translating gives CSATGQGKPYEQYF.

The CDR3 nucleotides are TGCGCCAGCAGCACCAGGACGGGAGAGAGAAACACCATATATTTT. Translating gives CASSTRTGERNTIYF. The chain couples TRBV4-1 to TRBJ1-3; D is ambiguous. The germline CDR1 and CDR2 sequences are MGHRA and YSYEKL. The CDR3 length is 15 residues. Trimming removed 5 bases from V and 5 bases from J, with 16 bases in between.

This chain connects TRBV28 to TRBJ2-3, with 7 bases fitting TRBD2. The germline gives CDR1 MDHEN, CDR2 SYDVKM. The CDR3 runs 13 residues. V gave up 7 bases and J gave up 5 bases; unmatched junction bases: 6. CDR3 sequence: CASTKGRGDTQYF. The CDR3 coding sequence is TGTGCCAGCACTAAGGGGAGGGGAGATACGCAGTATTTT.

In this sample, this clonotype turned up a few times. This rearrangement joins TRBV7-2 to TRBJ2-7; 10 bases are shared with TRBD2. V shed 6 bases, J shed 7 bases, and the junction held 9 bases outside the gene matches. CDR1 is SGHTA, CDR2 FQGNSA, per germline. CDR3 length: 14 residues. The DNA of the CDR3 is TGTGCCAGCAGTCCAGCGGGAGGGATGAATGAGCAGTACTTC. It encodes CASSPAGGMNEQYF.

The CDR3 DNA is TGCAGTGCTAGAAGGCAGGAGTTCAATGAGCAGTACTTC. Its protein is CSARRQEFNEQYF. The chain has TRBV20-1 and TRBJ2-5; D remains unclear. V lost 2 bases, J lost 11 bases, and 18 bases lay in between. This CDR3 is 13 amino acids long. Per germline, CDR1 DFQATT and CDR2 SNEGSKA (reference sequence).

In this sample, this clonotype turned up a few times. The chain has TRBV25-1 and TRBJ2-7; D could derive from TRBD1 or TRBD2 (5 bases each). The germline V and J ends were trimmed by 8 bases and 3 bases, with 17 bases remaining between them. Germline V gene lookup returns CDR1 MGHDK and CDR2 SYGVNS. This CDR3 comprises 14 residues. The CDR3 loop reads CASGAGNSNYEQYF. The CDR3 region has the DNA TGTGCCAGCGGGGCCGGGAACAGCAACTACGAGCAGTACTTC.

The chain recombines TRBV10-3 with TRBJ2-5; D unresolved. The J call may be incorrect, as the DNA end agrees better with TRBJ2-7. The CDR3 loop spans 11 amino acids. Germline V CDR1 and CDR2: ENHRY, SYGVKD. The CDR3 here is CAISAHYEQYF. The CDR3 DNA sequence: TGTGCCATCAGTGCCCACTACGAGCAGTACTTC.